The rows below give T cell receptor beta chains drawn from one sample of a study of human T cells and chemical hapten exposure. TCRdb processed the RACE reads anew with MiXCR; each CDR3 protein has one entry. This sample yields around 39,000 distinct CDR3 sequences, of which more than 6% are seen a single time; 9.1% belongs to the top ten. This material consisted of whole blood, taken in connection with sensitization to the hapten diphenylcyclopropenone (DPC). These receptors all come from a woman aged 25 to 39 with alopecia areata. Some clones in this sample may be carry-over from other donors' samples. CDR3s include the opening cysteine and the closing phenylalanine or tryptophan. The D gene is left open where the match is weak. A clone size is listed for some rows: how often the clone was seen (once, few, many), or a class if it is expanded.

many	TRBV6-6	TRBJ2-4	TRBD1	CASSLITGEKNIQYF	TGTGCCAGCAGTCTGATAACAGGGGAAAAAAACATTCAGTACTTC
-	TRBV3-1	TRBJ2-7	-	CASSRGPEYF	TGTGCCAGCAGCCGAGGGCCAGAGTACTTC
few	TRBV24-1	TRBJ2-2	TRBD2	CATSDRASGWTGELFF	TGTGCCACCAGTGATCGGGCTAGCGGGTGGACCGGGGAGCTGTTTTTT
many	TRBV29-1	TRBJ1-1	-	CSVGQGNTEAFF	TGCAGCGTTGGTCAGGGGAACACTGAAGCTTTCTTT
-	TRBV30	TRBJ1-6	TRBD1	CAWSGGQDNSPLHF	TGTGCCTGGAGTGGAGGACAGGACAATTCACCCCTCCACTTT
few	TRBV30	TRBJ2-1	-	CAWSVLWDEQFF	TGTGCCTGGAGTGTACTCTGGGATGAGCAGTTCTTC
few	TRBV4-1	TRBJ1-5	TRBD1	CASSLDRGPNQPQHF	TGCGCCAGCAGCCTTGACAGGGGGCCCAATCAGCCCCAGCATTTT
-	TRBV3-1	TRBJ2-1	TRBD2	CASSQEGLAGDEQFF	TGTGCCAGCAGCCAAGAAGGACTAGCGGGAGATGAGCAGTTCTTC
few	TRBV6-2/TRBV6-3	TRBJ1-4	TRBD1	CASSPYAGTGNEKLFF	TGTGCCAGCAGTCCATACGCCGGGACAGGAAATGAAAAACTGTTTTTT
medium-sized	TRBV12-3/TRBV12-4	TRBJ2-7	TRBD2	CASAGLAGDEQYF	TGTGCCAGCGCTGGACTAGCGGGGGACGAGCAGTACTTC
-	TRBV6-2/TRBV6-3	TRBJ2-3	-	CASSYPGQSLSTDTQYF	TGTGCCAGCAGTTACCCCGGACAGAGCCTCAGCACAGATACGCAGTATTTT
many	TRBV11-2	TRBJ2-3	-	CASSQSGRSTDTQYF	TGTGCCAGCAGCCAGAGCGGTAGGAGCACAGATACGCAGTATTTT
-	TRBV5-1	TRBJ2-7	-	CASSFPRSGEQYF	TGCGCCAGCAGCTTTCCCCGGTCGGGCGAGCAGTACTTC
many	TRBV5-6	TRBJ2-6	-	CASSLVRSGANVLTF	TGTGCCAGCAGCTTGGTTCGCAGTGGGGCCAACGTCCTGACTTTC
-	TRBV18	TRBJ2-4	TRBD1	CASSPMDRGGNIQYF	TGTGCCAGCTCACCAATGGACAGGGGTGGAAACATTCAGTACTTC
-	TRBV12-3/TRBV12-4	TRBJ2-7	-	CASSLGRPPLYEQYF	TGTGCCAGCAGTTTAGGACGTCCTCCACTGTACGAGCAGTACTTC
many	TRBV9	TRBJ2-3	TRBD2	CASSVSGTSGIDTQYF	TGTGCCAGCAGCGTTTCCGGGACTAGCGGGATAGATACGCAGTATTTT
-	TRBV3-1	TRBJ2-1	-	CASSQDLLGRNEQFF	TGTGCCAGCAGCCAAGATCTACTGGGTCGCAATGAGCAGTTCTTC
few	TRBV5-1	TRBJ1-4	-	CASSLRQSGPGQANEKLFF	TGCGCCAGCAGCTTGCGTCAATCCGGTCCCGGGCAAGCTAATGAAAAACTGTTTTTT